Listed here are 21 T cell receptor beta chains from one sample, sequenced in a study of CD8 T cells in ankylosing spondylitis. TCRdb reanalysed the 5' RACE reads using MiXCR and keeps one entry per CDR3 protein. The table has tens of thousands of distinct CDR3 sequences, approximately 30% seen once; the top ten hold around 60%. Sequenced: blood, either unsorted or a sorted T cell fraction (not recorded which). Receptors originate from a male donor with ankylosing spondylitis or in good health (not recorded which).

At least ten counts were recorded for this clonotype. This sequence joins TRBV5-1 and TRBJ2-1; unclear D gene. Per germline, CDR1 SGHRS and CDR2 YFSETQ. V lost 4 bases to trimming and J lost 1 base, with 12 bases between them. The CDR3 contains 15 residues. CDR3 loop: CASSDPGGSYNEQFF. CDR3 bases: TGCGCCAGCAGCGACCCAGGTGGTTCCTACAATGAGCAGTTCTTC.

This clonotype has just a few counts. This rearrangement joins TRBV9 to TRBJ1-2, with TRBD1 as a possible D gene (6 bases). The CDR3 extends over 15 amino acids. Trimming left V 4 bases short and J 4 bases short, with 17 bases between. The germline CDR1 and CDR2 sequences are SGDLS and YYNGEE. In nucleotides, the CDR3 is TGTGCCAGCAGCCCCCAGATCACAGGGTCCTATGGCTACACCTTC. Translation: CASSPQITGSYGYTF.

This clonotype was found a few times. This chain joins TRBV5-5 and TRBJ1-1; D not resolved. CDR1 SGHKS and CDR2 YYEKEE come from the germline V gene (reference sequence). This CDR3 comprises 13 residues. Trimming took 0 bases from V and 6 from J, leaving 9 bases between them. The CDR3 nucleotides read TGTGCCAGCAGCTTGGTCCCTAGCTCTGAAGCTTTCTTT. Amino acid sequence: CASSLVPSSEAFF. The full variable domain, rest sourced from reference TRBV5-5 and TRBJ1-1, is DAGVTQSPTHLIKTRGQQVTLRCSPISGHKSVSWYQQVLGQGPQFIFQYYEKEERGRGNFPDRFSARQFPNYSSELNVNALLLGDSALYLCASSLVPSSEAFFGQGTRLTVV.

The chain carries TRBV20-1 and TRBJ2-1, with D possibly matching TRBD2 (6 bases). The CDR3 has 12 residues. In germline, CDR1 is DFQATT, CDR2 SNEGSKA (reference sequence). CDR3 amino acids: CRARKRAGEQFF. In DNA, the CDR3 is TGCAGGGCCCGTAAGCGGGCGGGTGAGCAGTTCTTC.

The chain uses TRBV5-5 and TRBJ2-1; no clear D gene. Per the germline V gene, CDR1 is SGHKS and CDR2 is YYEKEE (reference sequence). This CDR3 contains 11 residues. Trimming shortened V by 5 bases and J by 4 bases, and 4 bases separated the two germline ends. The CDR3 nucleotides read TGTGCCAGCAGGGCGTACAATGAGCAGTTCTTC. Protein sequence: CASRAYNEQFF. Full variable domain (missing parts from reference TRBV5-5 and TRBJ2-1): DAGVTQSPTHLIKTRGQQVTLRCSPISGHKSVSWYQQVLGQGPQFIFQYYEKEERGRGNFPDRFSARQFPNYSSELNVNALLLGDSALYLCASRAYNEQFFGPGTRLTVL.

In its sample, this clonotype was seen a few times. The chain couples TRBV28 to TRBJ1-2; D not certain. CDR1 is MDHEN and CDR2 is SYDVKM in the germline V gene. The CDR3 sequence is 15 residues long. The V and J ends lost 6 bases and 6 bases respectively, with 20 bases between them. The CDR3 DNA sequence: TGTGCCAGCAGCAAGCGGTGGACTCCTGGGGATGGCTACACCTTC. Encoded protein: CASSKRWTPGDGYTF.

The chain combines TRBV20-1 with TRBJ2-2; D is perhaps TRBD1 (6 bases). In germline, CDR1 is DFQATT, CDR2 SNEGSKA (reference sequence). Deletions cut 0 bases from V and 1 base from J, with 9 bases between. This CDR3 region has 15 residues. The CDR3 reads CSARDQGMNTGELFF. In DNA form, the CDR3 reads TGCAGTGCTAGAGATCAGGGGATGAACACCGGGGAGCTGTTTTTT.

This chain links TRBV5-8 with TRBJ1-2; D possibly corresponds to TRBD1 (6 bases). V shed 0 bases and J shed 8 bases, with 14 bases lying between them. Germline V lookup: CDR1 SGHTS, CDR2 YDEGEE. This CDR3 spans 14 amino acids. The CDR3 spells CASSLALSGEGYTF. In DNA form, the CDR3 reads TGTGCCAGCAGCTTGGCCCTGTCAGGGGAAGGCTACACCTTC.

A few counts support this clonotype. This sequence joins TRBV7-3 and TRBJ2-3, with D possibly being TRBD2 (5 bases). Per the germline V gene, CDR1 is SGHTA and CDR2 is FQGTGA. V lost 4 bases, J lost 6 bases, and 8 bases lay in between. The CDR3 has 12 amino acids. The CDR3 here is CASSSDLDTQYF. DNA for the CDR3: TGTGCCAGCAGCTCGGACTTGGATACGCAGTATTTT.

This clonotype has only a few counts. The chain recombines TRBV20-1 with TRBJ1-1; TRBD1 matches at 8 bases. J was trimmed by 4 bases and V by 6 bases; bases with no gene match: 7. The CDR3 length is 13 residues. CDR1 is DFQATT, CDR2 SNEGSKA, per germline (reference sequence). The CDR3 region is CSAHRGTGTEAFF. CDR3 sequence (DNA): TGCAGTGCCCACAGGGGGACCGGCACTGAAGCTTTCTTT.

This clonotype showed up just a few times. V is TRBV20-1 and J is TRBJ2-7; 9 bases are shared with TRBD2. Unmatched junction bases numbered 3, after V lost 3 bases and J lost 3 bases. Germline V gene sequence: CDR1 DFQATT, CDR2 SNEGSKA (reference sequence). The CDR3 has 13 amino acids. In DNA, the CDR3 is TGCAGTGCTAGCTCTAGCGGGAACTACGAGCAGTACTTC. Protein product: CSASSSGNYEQYF.

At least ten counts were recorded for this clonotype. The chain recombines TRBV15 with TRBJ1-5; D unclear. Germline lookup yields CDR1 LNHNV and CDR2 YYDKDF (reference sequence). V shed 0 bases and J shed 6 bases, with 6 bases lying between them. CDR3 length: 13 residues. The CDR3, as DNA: TGTGCCACCAGCAGAGATCTTGCTCAGCCCCAGCATTTT. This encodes CATSRDLAQPQHF.

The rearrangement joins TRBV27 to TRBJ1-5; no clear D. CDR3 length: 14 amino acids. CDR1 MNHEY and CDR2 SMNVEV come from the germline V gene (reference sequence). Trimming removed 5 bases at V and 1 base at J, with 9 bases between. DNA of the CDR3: TGTGCCAGCAGTAAAGGGTCCAGCAATCAGCCCCAGCATTTT. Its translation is CASSKGSSNQPQHF.

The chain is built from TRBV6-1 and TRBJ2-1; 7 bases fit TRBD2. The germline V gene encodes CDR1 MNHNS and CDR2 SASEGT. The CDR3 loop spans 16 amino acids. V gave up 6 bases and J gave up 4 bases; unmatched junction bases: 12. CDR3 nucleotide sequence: TGTGCCAGCAGAGCAGAGCTAGCGGAGAAATACAATGAGCAGTTCTTC. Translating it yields CASRAELAEKYNEQFF.

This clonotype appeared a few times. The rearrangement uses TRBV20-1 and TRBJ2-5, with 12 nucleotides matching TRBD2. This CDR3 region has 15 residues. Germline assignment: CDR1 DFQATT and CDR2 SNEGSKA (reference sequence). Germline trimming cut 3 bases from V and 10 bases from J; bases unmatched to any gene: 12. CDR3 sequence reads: CSASLAGGLSGVQYF. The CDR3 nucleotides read TGCAGTGCTAGTCTAGCGGGAGGGCTCAGCGGGGTCCAGTACTTC.

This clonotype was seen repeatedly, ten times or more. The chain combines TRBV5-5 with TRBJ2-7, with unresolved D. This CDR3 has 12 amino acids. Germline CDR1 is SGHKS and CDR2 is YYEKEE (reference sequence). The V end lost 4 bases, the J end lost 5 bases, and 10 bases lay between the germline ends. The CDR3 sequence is CASSLLRDEQYF. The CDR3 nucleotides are TGTGCCAGCAGCCTGCTTAGGGACGAGCAGTACTTC.

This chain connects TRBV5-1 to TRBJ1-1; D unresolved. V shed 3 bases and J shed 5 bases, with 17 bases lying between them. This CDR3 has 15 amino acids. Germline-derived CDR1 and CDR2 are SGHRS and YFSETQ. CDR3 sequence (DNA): TGCGCCAGCAGCTACCGCTCATTGGGTTCAACTGAAGCTTTCTTT. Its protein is CASSYRSLGSTEAFF.

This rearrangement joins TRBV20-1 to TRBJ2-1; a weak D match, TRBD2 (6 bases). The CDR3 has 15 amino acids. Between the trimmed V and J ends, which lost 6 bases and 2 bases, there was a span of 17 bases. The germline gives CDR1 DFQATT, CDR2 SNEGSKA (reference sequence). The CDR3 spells CSAPPGDLPYNEQFF. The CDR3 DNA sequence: TGCAGTGCCCCTCCCGGGGACTTGCCCTACAATGAGCAGTTCTTC.

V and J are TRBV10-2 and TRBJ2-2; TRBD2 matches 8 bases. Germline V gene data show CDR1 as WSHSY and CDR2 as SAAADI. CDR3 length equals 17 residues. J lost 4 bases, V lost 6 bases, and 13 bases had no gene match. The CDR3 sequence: CASSSKRGKRFTGELFF. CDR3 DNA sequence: TGCGCCAGCAGCTCAAAGCGGGGGAAGAGGTTCACCGGGGAGCTGTTTTTT.

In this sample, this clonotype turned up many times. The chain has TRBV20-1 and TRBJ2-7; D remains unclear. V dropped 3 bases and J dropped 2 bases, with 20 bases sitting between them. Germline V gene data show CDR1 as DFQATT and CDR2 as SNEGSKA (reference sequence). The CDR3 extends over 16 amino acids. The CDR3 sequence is CSASSITAENPYEQYF. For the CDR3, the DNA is TGCAGTGCTAGCTCGATAACAGCCGAAAACCCCTACGAGCAGTACTTC.

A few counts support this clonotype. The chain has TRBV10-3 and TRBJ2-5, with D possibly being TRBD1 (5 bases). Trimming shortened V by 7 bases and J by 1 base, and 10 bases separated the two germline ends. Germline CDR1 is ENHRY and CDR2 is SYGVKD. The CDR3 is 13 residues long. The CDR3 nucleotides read TGTGCCATCAATCAGGGTTTCCAAGAGACCCAGTACTTC. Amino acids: CAINQGFQETQYF.